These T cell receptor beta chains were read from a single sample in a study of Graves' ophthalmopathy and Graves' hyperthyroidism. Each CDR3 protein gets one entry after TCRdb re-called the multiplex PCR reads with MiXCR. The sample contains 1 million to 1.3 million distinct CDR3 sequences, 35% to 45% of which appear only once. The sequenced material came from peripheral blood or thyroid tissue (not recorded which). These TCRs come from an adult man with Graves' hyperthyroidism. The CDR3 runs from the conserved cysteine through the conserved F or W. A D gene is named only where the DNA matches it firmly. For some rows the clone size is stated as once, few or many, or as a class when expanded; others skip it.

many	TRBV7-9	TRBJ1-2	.	TGTGCCAGCAGCCCCTCAGTCAGGAGCTATGGCTACACCTTC	CASSPSVRSYGYTF
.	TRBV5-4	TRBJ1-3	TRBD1	TGTGCCAGCAGCGCGGTATCCACCGGGACAGACAGTGGAAACACCATATATTTT	CASSAVSTGTDSGNTIYF
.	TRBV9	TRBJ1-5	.	TGTGCCAGCAGCGTAGGCCAAGAGACCCAGCATTTT	CASSVGQETQHF
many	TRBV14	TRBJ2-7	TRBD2	TGTGCCAGCAGCCCCCGGGACTACCCCTACGAGCAGTACTTC	CASSPRDYPYEQYF
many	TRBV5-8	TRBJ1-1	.	TGTGCCAGCAGCTCCGAGGTTTGGACTGAAGCTTTCTTT	CASSSEVWTEAFF
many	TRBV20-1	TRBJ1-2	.	TGCAGTGCTAGAAATGGGGTTAACTATGGCTACACCTTC	CSARNGVNYGYTF
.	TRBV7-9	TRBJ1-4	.	TGTGCCAGCAGCCCCGGAGGTTGGGGGAATGAAAAACTGTTTTTT	CASSPGGWGNEKLFF
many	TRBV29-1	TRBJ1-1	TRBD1	TGCAGCGTTGAAGTAGGGACAGGAGACGAAGCTTTCTTT	CSVEVGTGDEAFF
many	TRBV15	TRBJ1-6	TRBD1	TGTGCCACCAGCAGCGGGACAGCCAATAATTCACCCCTCCACTTT	CATSSGTANNSPLHF
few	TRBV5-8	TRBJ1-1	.	TGTGCCAGCAGCTTGTACCACAGGGTGGACACTGAAGCTTTCTTT	CASSLYHRVDTEAFF
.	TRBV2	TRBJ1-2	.	TGTGCCAGCAGCACCGACGACAACTATGGCTACACCTTC	CASSTDDNYGYTF
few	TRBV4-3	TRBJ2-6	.	TGCGCCAGCAGCCCGAGACGGCCGGCGAGCTCTGGGGCCAACGTCCTGACTTTC	CASSPRRPASSGANVLTF
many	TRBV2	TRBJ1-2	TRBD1	TGTGCCAGCAGGAAAGACAGGGGGGATAACTATGGCTACACCTTC	CASRKDRGDNYGYTF
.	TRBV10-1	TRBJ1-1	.	TGCGCCAGCAGTGAGTCCGAAAGCACCACTGAAGCTTTCTTT	CASSESESTTEAFF
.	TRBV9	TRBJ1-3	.	TGTGCCAGCAGCACCACCATATATTTT	CASSTTIYF
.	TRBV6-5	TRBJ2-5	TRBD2	TGTGCCAGCAGTTACTCCATGGAAATGAGACTAGCGGGAGGGGAGACCCAGTACTTC	CASSYSMEMRLAGGETQYF
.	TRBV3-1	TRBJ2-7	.	TGTGCCAGCAGCCAATCGTCCGCCGGCGAGCAGTACTTC	CASSQSSAGEQYF
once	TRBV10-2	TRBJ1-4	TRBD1	TGTGCCAGCAGCCCGGGGGCAGGGGGCGGAAAACTGTTTTTT	CASSPGAGGGKLFF
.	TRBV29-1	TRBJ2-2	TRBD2	TGCAGCGTTGGGGGGGGGGGCACCGGGGAGCTGTTTTTT	CSVGGGGTGELFF
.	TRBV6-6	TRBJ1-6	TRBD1	TGTGCCAGCAGTGAACAGGACAGGGGGCGTTCACCCCTCCACTTT	CASSEQDRGRSPLHF
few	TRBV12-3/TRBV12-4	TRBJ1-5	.	TGTGCCAGCAGTGGGAGAAAGAACAATCAGCCCCAGCATTTT	CASSGRKNNQPQHF
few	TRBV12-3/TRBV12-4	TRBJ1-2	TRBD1	TGTGCCAGCAGTTTAGATCCGACAGGGGCTACAGATGGCTACACCTTC	CASSLDPTGATDGYTF
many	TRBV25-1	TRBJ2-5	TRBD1	TGTGCCAGCTTAGACAGGGGAGAGAGAGCGGGAGAGACCCAGTACTTC	CASLDRGERAGETQYF
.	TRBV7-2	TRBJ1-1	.	TGTGCCAGCAGCTTAGTCCTAGCGAACACTGAAGCTTTCTTT	CASSLVLANTEAFF
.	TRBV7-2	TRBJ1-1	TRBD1	TGTGCCAGCAGCCCATCGGACAGGGGGCGAAATGAAGCTTTCTTT	CASSPSDRGRNEAFF
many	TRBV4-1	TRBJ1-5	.	TGCGCCAGCAGCCCGGGGTGGTCAGATCAGCCCCAGCATTTT	CASSPGWSDQPQHF
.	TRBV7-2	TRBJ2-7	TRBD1	TGTGCCAGCAGCTTAGTAAAACAGGGGTATACCTACGAGCAGTACTTC	CASSLVKQGYTYEQYF
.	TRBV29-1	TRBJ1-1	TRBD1	TGCAGCGTTACTTTACCCGGGACAGGGGGTAGGAACACTGAAGCTTTCTTT	CSVTLPGTGGRNTEAFF
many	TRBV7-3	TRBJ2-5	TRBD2	TGTGCCAGCAGCTTAGAAGCGGGAGTGGAGACCCAGTACTTC	CASSLEAGVETQYF
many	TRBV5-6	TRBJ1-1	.	TGTGCCAGCGTTCAGGGCACTGAAGCTTTCTTT	CASVQGTEAFF
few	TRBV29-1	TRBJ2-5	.	TGCAGCGTTGAAGGGGCCAGCGGAGAGACCCAGTACTTC	CSVEGASGETQYF
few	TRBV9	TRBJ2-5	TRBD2	TGTGCCGCGGGGGGAGGGGTGGCGGAGACCCAGTACTTC	CAAGGGVAETQYF
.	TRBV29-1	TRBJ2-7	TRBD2	TGCAGCCTCGTGGCGGGAGGGGGCGAGCAGTACTTC	CSLVAGGGEQYF
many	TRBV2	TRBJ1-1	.	TGTGCCAGCAGTGAACCTGTAAATGAAGCTTTCTTT	CASSEPVNEAFF
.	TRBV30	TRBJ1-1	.	TGTGCCTGGAGGAAAATCAGTGCCTACACTGAAGCTTTCTTT	CAWRKISAYTEAFF
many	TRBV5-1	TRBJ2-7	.	TGCGCCAGCAGCTTGAGGTTCAGGGGAGACTACGAGCAGTACTTC	CASSLRFRGDYEQYF
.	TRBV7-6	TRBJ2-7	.	TGTGCCAGCAGCTTTCACCCAGAGAGATTCTACGAGCAGTACTTC	CASSFHPERFYEQYF
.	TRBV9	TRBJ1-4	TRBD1	TGTGCCAGCAGCGCAGGGGGCGCCATGCCGTTTGAACTGTTTTTT	CASSAGGAMPFELFF
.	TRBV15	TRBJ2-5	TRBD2	TGTGTCACCAGCGATTCCGGGACTAGCGGGAGTGAGACCCAGTACTTC	CVTSDSGTSGSETQYF
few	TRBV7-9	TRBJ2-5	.	TGTGCCTGCAGCTCACCTACCCGGGACACAGAGACCCAGTACTTC	CACSSPTRDTETQYF
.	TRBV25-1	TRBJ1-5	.	TGTGCCAGCAGTGAAGGGGCGGGTAGCAGTCAGCCCCAGCATTTT	CASSEGAGSSQPQHF
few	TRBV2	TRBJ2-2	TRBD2	TGTGCCAGCAGCCCCAGGACTAGCGGGTTGCCCGGGGAGCTGTTTTTT	CASSPRTSGLPGELFF
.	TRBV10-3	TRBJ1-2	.	TGTGCCAGCAGTTACGGGCTCCCGGCTGGCTACACCTTC	CASSYGLPAGYTF
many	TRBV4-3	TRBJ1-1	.	TGTGCCAGCAGCCAAGATAGGGGGATGAACACTGAAGCTTTCTTT	CASSQDRGMNTEAFF
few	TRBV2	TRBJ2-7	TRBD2	TGTGCCAGCAGTCCGACTAGCTTCCAAAGCGAGCAGTACTTC	CASSPTSFQSEQYF
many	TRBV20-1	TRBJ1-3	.	TGCAGTGCTAGATCCAGCTCTGGAAACACCATATATTTT	CSARSSSGNTIYF
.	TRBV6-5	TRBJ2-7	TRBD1	TGTGCCAGCAGCCGGGTGAGGGGGCCCTACGAGCAGTACTTC	CASSRVRGPYEQYF
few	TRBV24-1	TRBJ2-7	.	TGTGCCACCAGTGAGGGGAGCGGTCACGAGCAGTACTTC	CATSEGSGHEQYF
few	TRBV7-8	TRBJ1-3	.	TGTGCCAGCTCACGAGCAAATCGCGTCTCTGGAAACACCATATATTTT	CASSRANRVSGNTIYF
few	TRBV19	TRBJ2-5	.	TGTGCCAGTAGTATGCGAGCCCGACCTTCCAAAGAGACCCAGTACTTC	CASSMRARPSKETQYF
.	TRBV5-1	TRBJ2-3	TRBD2	TGCGCCAGCAGCTTGTGGCGGGGGGACTCCACAGATACGCAGTATTTT	CASSLWRGDSTDTQYF
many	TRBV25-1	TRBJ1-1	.	TGTGCCAGCAGTGAATTGATAGGGATGGACACTGAAGCTTTCTTT	CASSELIGMDTEAFF
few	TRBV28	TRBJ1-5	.	TGTGCAAGCAAGTCAGGGGTCCGTCAGCCCCAGCATTTT	CASKSGVRQPQHF
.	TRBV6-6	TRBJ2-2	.	TGTGCCAGCAGTTCCTCGAGGGCCCTTGGCAGGGAGCTGTTTTTT	CASSSSRALGRELFF
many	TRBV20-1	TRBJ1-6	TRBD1	TGCAGTGCCCTCGACAGGGGATACTCACCCCTCCACTTT	CSALDRGYSPLHF
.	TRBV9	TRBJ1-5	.	TGTGCCAGCAGCGTTGAAGAGTCCGGTGGCAATCAGCCCCAGCATTTT	CASSVEESGGNQPQHF
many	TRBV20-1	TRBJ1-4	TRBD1	TGCAGTGCCGCGACAGGGGGCAGGGCTAATGAAAAACTGTTTTTT	CSAATGGRANEKLFF
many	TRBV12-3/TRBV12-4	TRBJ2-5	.	TGTGCCAGCGTCAAGGGGGTTCGAGAGACCCAGTACTTC	CASVKGVRETQYF